The 20 T cell receptor beta chains presented below share a single source sample, sequenced in a study of read filtering for tumor transcriptome and immune sequencing. Molecular barcoded adaptors covering alpha/delta and beta/gamma chains were used on approximately 400 ng RNA. MiXCR was run by TCRdb on the reads, yielding one entry per CDR3 protein. The sample yields roughly 41,000 distinct CDR3 sequences, roughly 15% seen once. The material sequenced was a population of CD138-negative cells sorted from bone marrow. The receptors originated from a donor older than 35 with multiple myeloma.

This clonotype was counted at least ten times. V gene TRBV6-2 or TRBV6-3 combines with J gene TRBJ1-5, with D perhaps matching TRBD1 (5 bases). This CDR3 is 18 amino acids long. Trimming pared 4 bases from V and 4 bases from J, leaving 23 bases between. CDR1 and CDR2 from the germline V gene are MNHEY and SVGEGT. The CDR3 DNA reads as TGTGCCAGCAGTTCCTATCTACGGAACTACCGGGGGAATCAGCCCCAGCATTTT. It is translated as CASSSYLRNYRGNQPQHF.

This clonotype occurred many times. V gene TRBV6-5 combines with J gene TRBJ2-1, with D perhaps matching TRBD1 or TRBD2 (5 bases each). The germline V and J ends were trimmed by 0 bases and 2 bases, with 23 bases remaining between them. The germline V gene encodes CDR1 MNHEY and CDR2 SVGAGI. The CDR3 contains 20 residues. CDR3 sequence reads: CASSYSGVQSASGAYNEQFF. The CDR3 DNA sequence: TGTGCCAGCAGTTACTCGGGGGTTCAAAGCGCGAGCGGTGCCTACAATGAGCAGTTCTTC.

This clonotype was observed at least ten times. The V and J genes are TRBV4-3 and TRBJ2-4, with D perhaps matching TRBD1 or TRBD2 (5 bases each). The CDR3 runs to 17 residues. Germline V gene sequence: CDR1 LGHNA, CDR2 YSLEER. V was cut by 0 bases and J by 6 bases, with 18 bases left in between. The CDR3 region is CASSQETTGPMGNIQYF. For the CDR3, the DNA is TGCGCCAGCAGCCAAGAGACTACGGGACCGATGGGAAACATTCAGTACTTC.

This clonotype showed up many times. Its ends do not fully match the called genes, so a read error is possible. The rearrangement joins TRBV10-3 to TRBJ2-5; perhaps TRBD1 as D (5 bases). Germline loops: CDR1 ENHRY, CDR2 SYGVKD. CDR3 length: 12 amino acids. CDR3 in amino acids: CASTDTQETQYF. CDR3 coding DNA: TGCGCCAGCACGGACACCCAAGAGACCCAGTACTTC.

This clonotype was observed many times. The chain is built from TRBV20-1 and TRBJ1-5; 9 positions agree with TRBD1. The CDR3 sequence is 12 residues long. CDR1 and CDR2 from the germline V gene are DFQATT and SNEGSKA (reference sequence). The V gene end was trimmed by 6 bases and the J gene end by 6 bases; junction bases not matched to a gene: 3. CDR3 loop: CSARQGGQPQHF. Written as DNA, the CDR3 is TGCAGTGCGCGACAGGGGGGTCAGCCCCAGCATTTT.

This clonotype was recorded many times. V usage is TRBV30 and J usage is TRBJ2-1; 14 bases line up with TRBD2. This CDR3 has 15 amino acids. Germline lookup yields CDR1 GTSNPN and CDR2 SVGIG (reference sequence). Trimming took 6 bases from V and 14 from J; bases not matched to a gene: 15. CDR3 loop: CACGAGLAGVGGEFF. CDR3 nucleotides: TGTGCCTGCGGGGCGGGACTAGCGGGAGTAGGGGGGGAGTTCTTC.

There are many counts of this clonotype. This chain joins TRBV5-1 and TRBJ1-1; D is uncertain. With 0 bases removed from V and 1 base from J, the gap between germline ends came to 10 bases. Germline-derived CDR1 and CDR2 are SGHRS and YFSETQ. The CDR3 has 15 residues. CDR3 loop: CASSLDSGRNTEAFF. The CDR3 nucleotides are TGCGCCAGCAGCTTGGATTCCGGCAGGAACACTGAAGCTTTCTTT.

This clonotype was detected ten times or more. This chain joins TRBV6-2 or TRBV6-3 and TRBJ1-1; D not certain. Trimming cost V 4 bases and J 0 bases, with 9 bases left between them. This CDR3 has 14 residues. The V gene's germline CDR1 is MNHEY and CDR2 SVGEGT. The CDR3 DNA reads as TGTGCCAGCAGTTTTCTCAGCGTGAACACTGAAGCTTTCTTT. Translated, it gives CASSFLSVNTEAFF.

This rearrangement joins TRBV2 to TRBJ2-7; D gene uncertain. Trimming removed 5 bases from V and 2 bases from J, with 10 bases in between. Germline CDR1 and CDR2: SNHLY and FYNNEI. The CDR3 consists of 13 residues. CDR3 region: CASSPQPAYEQYF. The CDR3 bases are TGTGCCAGCAGTCCCCAACCGGCCTACGAGCAGTACTTC.

This clonotype was counted many times. The rearrangement links TRBV5-1 to TRBJ2-3; D not certain. The CDR3 has 15 residues. Looked up from germline, CDR1 is SGHRS and CDR2 is YFSETQ. The ends were cut back, 0 bases at V and 2 bases at J, with 10 bases in the middle. CDR3 protein: CASSLGYIDTDTQYF. Written as DNA, the CDR3 is TGCGCCAGCAGCTTGGGGTACATCGACACAGATACGCAGTATTTT.

This clonotype was picked up many times. The chain has TRBV7-9 and TRBJ1-2; 7 bases are shared with TRBD1. With 6 bases clipped from V and 6 bases from J, the junction kept 10 bases outside the gene matches. This CDR3 comprises 14 residues. Germline CDR1 reads SEHNR; CDR2 reads FQNEAQ (reference sequence). CDR3 DNA sequence: TGTGCCAGCAGGGGGAGGAGGGACAGCCATGGCTACACCTTC. Protein: CASRGRRDSHGYTF.

This clonotype has at least ten counts. The genes are TRBV7-2 and TRBJ2-1, with D unresolved. V lost 5 bases, J lost 7 bases, and 9 bases lay in between. The length of the CDR3 is 12 residues. Looked up from germline, CDR1 is SGHTA and CDR2 is FQGNSA. The CDR3 region has the DNA TGTGCCAGCAGCAAAAGTACGAATGAGCAGTTCTTC. Protein: CASSKSTNEQFF.

This clonotype came up many times. The chain uses TRBV19 and TRBJ1-5; 9 nucleotides match TRBD1. With V trimmed by 0 bases and J by 6 bases, 9 bases remained unmatched. From germline, CDR1 is LNHDA and CDR2 SQIVND (reference sequence). CDR3 length: 17 amino acids. The CDR3 protein is CASSIEGVQGARQPQHF. The CDR3 nucleotides are TGTGCCAGTAGTATAGAGGGAGTACAGGGGGCGCGTCAGCCCCAGCATTTT.

This clonotype appeared a few times. The chain is built from TRBV20-1 and TRBJ2-1; D gene ambiguous. The germline gives CDR1 DFQATT, CDR2 SNEGSKA (reference sequence). V dropped 0 bases and J dropped 6 bases, with 15 bases sitting between them. The CDR3 length is 15 residues. The CDR3 is CSAREPRPVGNEQFF. The CDR3, as DNA: TGCAGTGCTAGAGAGCCGAGGCCCGTCGGCAATGAGCAGTTCTTC.

Comments on this clonotype: This likely came from a read error, as a far larger clone is one base away. This chain uses TRBV7-6 with TRBJ2-1; 12 positions agree with TRBD2. The CDR3 has 16 residues. Germline loops: CDR1 SGHVS, CDR2 FNYEAQ. Trimming at V came to 5 bases and at J to 8 bases, leaving 10 bases not matched to a gene. DNA for the CDR3: TGTGCCAGCAGCCCCGTGGCTAGCGGGAGGGCCCATGAGCAGTTCTTC. This translates into CASSPVASGRAHEQFF. Supplemented by reference TRBV7-6 and TRBJ2-1, the full variable domain reads GAGVSQSPRYKVTKRGQDVALRCDPISGHVSLYWYRQALGQGPEFLTYFNYEAQQDKSGLPNDRFSAERPEGSISTLTIQRTEQRDSAMYRCASSPVASGRAHEQFFGPGTRLTVL.

This clonotype has ten or more counts. The chain employs TRBV20-1 and TRBJ2-7; D is unresolved. Germline V CDR1 and CDR2: DFQATT, SNEGSKA (reference sequence). The CDR3 contains 12 residues. V gave up 3 bases and J gave up 6 bases, with 12 bases separating them. The CDR3 DNA reads as TGCAGTGCTAGTCTAGGGAATGGCGAGCAGTACTTC. This translates into CSASLGNGEQYF.

This clonotype has at least ten counts. J is TRBJ2-6 and V is TRBV29-1; 7 bases match TRBD1. Per germline, CDR1 SQVTM and CDR2 ANQGSEA. After removal of 4 bases from V and 2 bases from J, the junction contained 5 bases not matched to a gene. This CDR3 is built from 15 residues. The CDR3 reads CSVVTGAAGANVLTF. As DNA, the CDR3 is TGCAGCGTTGTTACAGGGGCTGCTGGGGCCAACGTCCTGACTTTC.

This clonotype came up many times. V gene TRBV3-1 combines with J gene TRBJ2-4; perhaps TRBD2 as D (5 bases). CDR3 length: 16 amino acids. Germline CDR1 reads LGHDT; CDR2 reads YNNKEL (reference sequence). V was trimmed by 4 bases and J by 5 bases, leaving 18 bases between them. This chain's CDR3 is CASSPAIGSGQNIQYF. Here the CDR3 DNA reads TGTGCCAGCAGCCCAGCAATCGGCAGCGGACAAAACATTCAGTACTTC.

This clonotype was seen at least ten times. The rearrangement uses TRBV4-2 and TRBJ2-2; TRBD1 matches at 11 bases. The CDR3 length is 16 residues. Germline lookup yields CDR1 LGHNA and CDR2 YNFKEQ. The V segment lost 1 base and the J segment 7 bases; nucleotides outside the gene matches: 5. CDR3 in amino acids: CASSQADRGLSGELFF. The DNA of the CDR3 is TGTGCCAGCAGCCAAGCGGACAGGGGGCTTAGCGGGGAGCTGTTTTTT.

At least ten counts were recorded for this clonotype. The genes are TRBV5-1 and TRBJ2-3, with 7 bases matching TRBD1. Germline CDR1 and CDR2: SGHRS and YFSETQ. The CDR3 covers 16 residues. V was pared by 4 bases and J by 0 bases, with 8 bases of the junction left unmatched. CDR3: CASSPGTDASTDTQYF. The DNA of the CDR3 is TGCGCCAGCAGCCCCGGGACAGATGCTAGCACAGATACGCAGTATTTT.